The following is a TCR beta chain sequence with its context. The data are from a study of T cell changes during pregnancy in multiple sclerosis. Germline V gene lookup returns CDR1 SGHTA and CDR2 FQGTGA. This CDR3 has 17 residues. The V and J ends lost 2 bases and 9 bases, in that order; junction bases with no gene match: 11. Method: immunoSEQ multiplex PCR; TCRdb's copy keeps in-frame clones and lacks some. The data show approximately 63,000 clones, about 92% seen once. This receptor was identified in a female donor in good health, enrolled as a control in a pregnancy study. The rearrangement joins TRBV7-3 to TRBJ2-1; TRBD2 agrees at 12 bases. The sample was peripheral blood, taken in the third trimester of pregnancy. In nucleotides, the CDR3 is TGTGCCAGCAGCTTACTAGCGGGGGGGCCCGTGACGCCTGAGCAGTTCTTC. It yields the protein CASSLLAGGPVTPEQFF.